A single sample gave rise to the 29 T cell receptor beta chains below, sequenced in a study of PD-1 blockade in classical Hodgkin lymphoma. Each patient's relapse followed autologous stem cell transplantation, and brentuximab vedotin exposure varied. TCRdb's table, derived via immunoSEQ multiplex PCR, lists solely in-frame clones and lacks some. The table records about 50,000 clones, around 70% of them present only once. Source: peripheral blood mononuclear cells (PBMCs), taken at baseline. The origin of the receptors is a human donor with classical Hodgkin lymphoma.

This sequence joins TRBV29-1 and TRBJ1-6; D may be TRBD1 (6 bases). This CDR3 contains 12 residues. CDR1 is SQVTM and CDR2 is ANQGSEA in the germline V gene. The V end lost 7 bases, the J end lost 4 bases, and 8 bases lay between the germline ends. CDR3 sequence reads: CSAQGYNSPLHF. In DNA, the CDR3 is TGCAGCGCGCAGGGGTATAATTCACCCCTCCACTTT.

The rearrangement joins TRBV2 to TRBJ1-2, with TRBD1 identical over 8 bases. The CDR3 has 12 amino acids. Germline CDR1 and CDR2: SNHLY and FYNNEI. J gave up 8 bases and V 6 bases, and 5 bases lay outside the gene matches. Here the CDR3 reads CASRLGQGGYTF. CDR3 coding DNA: TGTGCCAGCAGACTCGGACAGGGCGGCTACACCTTC.

This clone appeared a few times. This chain uses TRBV11-3 with TRBJ2-7, with 9 bases fitting TRBD1. The trim removed 5 bases at V and 2 bases at J, leaving 1 base unmatched. The V gene's germline CDR1 is SGHNT and CDR2 YENEEA. The CDR3 is 13 amino acids. CDR3 nucleotide sequence: TGTGCCAGCAGCCGACAGGGGGCCTACGAGCAGTACTTC. Translated: CASSRQGAYEQYF.

The chain couples TRBV7-9 to TRBJ2-7; D ambiguous. The CDR3 contains 15 residues. Trimming shortened V by 4 bases and J by 9 bases, and 22 bases separated the two germline ends. The germline CDR1 and CDR2 sequences are SEHNR and FQNEAQ (reference sequence). CDR3 sequence: CASSSLGVQLNGQYF. CDR3 DNA sequence: TGTGCCAGCAGCTCTCTTGGCGTGCAACTTAATGGGCAGTACTTC.

The chain joins TRBV29-1 to TRBJ1-1, with D possibly matching TRBD1 (5 bases). V was cut by 0 bases and J by 6 bases, with 11 bases left in between. The CDR3 runs to 13 residues. From germline, CDR1 is SQVTM and CDR2 ANQGSEA. The CDR3, as DNA: TGCAGCGTTGAAGAGGGGGGGGGTGCTGAAGCTTTCTTT. Amino acid sequence: CSVEEGGGAEAFF.

The V and J genes are TRBV6-5 and TRBJ2-7; possibly TRBD2 for D (5 bases). Germline V gene lookup returns CDR1 MNHEY and CDR2 SVGAGI. CDR3 length: 14 amino acids. The ends were cut back, 6 bases at V and 3 bases at J, with 15 bases in the middle. The CDR3 bases are TGTGCCAGCAGACCCGGACTGGGTGTCTACGAGCAGTACTTC. This encodes CASRPGLGVYEQYF.

The chain carries TRBV5-8 and TRBJ2-1, with a tentative D call TRBD2 (5 bases). The CDR3 totals 14 residues. The ends were cut back, 4 bases at V and 0 bases at J, with 8 bases in the middle. CDR1 is SGHTS, CDR2 YDEGEE, per germline. DNA for the CDR3: TGTGCCAGCAGCATAGGAGGCTCCTACAATGAGCAGTTCTTC. Amino acid sequence: CASSIGGSYNEQFF.

The V gene is TRBV5-1, the J gene TRBJ2-3; D is perhaps TRBD1 or TRBD2 (5 bases each). Trimming pared 1 base from V and 1 base from J, leaving 10 bases between. Germline CDR1 is SGHRS and CDR2 is YFSETQ. The CDR3 has 15 residues. The CDR3, as DNA: TGCGCCAGCAGCTTGTGGGGGTTAGGCACAGATACGCAGTATTTT. Amino acids: CASSLWGLGTDTQYF. Full variable domain (remainder filled in from reference TRBV5-1 and TRBJ2-3): KAGVTQTPRYLIKTRGQQVTLSCSPISGHRSVSWYQQTPGQGLQFLFEYFSETQRNKGNFPGRFSGRQFSNSRSEMNVSTLELGDSALYLCASSLWGLGTDTQYFGPGTRLTVL.

This clone has just one count. The gene calls are TRBV5-1 and TRBJ2-5; TRBD1 matches 7 bases. CDR3 length equals 15 residues. The germline V gene has CDR1 SGHRS and CDR2 YFSETQ. J was trimmed by 2 bases and V by 7 bases; bases with no gene match: 11. This CDR3 reads CASRDSGFRQETQYF. The CDR3 region has the DNA TGCGCCAGCCGGGACAGCGGTTTCAGACAAGAGACCCAGTACTTC.

The chain has TRBV2 and TRBJ1-4, with 10 bases matching TRBD1. There are 14 residues in the CDR3. Germline V CDR1 and CDR2: SNHLY, FYNNEI. Trimming at V came to 5 bases and at J to 8 bases, leaving 5 bases not matched to a gene. The CDR3 loop reads CASSWTGGEEKLFF. Here the CDR3 DNA reads TGTGCCAGCAGTTGGACAGGGGGGGAGGAAAAACTGTTTTTT.

V usage is TRBV5-4 and J usage is TRBJ2-1, with 14 bases that match TRBD2. This CDR3 has 15 amino acids. V trimming: 4 bases; J trimming: 8 bases; junction bases outside the gene matches: 5. Germline-derived CDR1 and CDR2 are SGHNT and YYREEE (reference sequence). CDR3 protein: CASSPGLAGGDEQFF. The CDR3, as DNA: TGTGCCAGCAGCCCCGGACTAGCGGGAGGCGATGAGCAGTTCTTC.

The chain joins TRBV6-1 to TRBJ1-5, with unresolved D. This CDR3 spans 13 amino acids. Germline CDR1 MNHNS, CDR2 SASEGT. Trimming removed 7 bases from V and 0 bases from J, with 7 bases in between. CDR3 bases: TGTGCCAGCACTTATGTTAGCAATCAGCCCCAGCATTTT. It yields the protein CASTYVSNQPQHF.

The count of this clone is one. The chain has TRBV6-6 and TRBJ2-2, with 8 bases aligning to TRBD1. The CDR3 is made up of 15 amino acids. The germline gives CDR1 MNHNY, CDR2 SVGAGI (reference sequence). V lost 2 bases, J lost 6 bases, and 5 bases stayed unmatched. CDR3 DNA: TGTGCCAGCAGTTACGAGGGGACAGGTGCCGGGGAGCTGTTTTTT. It codes for CASSYEGTGAGELFF.

DNA for the CDR3: TGCGCCAGCAGCCAGGAGGGGTACACTGAAGCTTTCTTT. As protein: CASSQEGYTEAFF. The V gene is TRBV5-1, the J gene TRBJ1-1; D might be TRBD1 (5 bases). In germline, CDR1 is SGHRS, CDR2 YFSETQ. The V end was cut by 4 bases, the J end by 3 bases, with 10 bases between. The CDR3 consists of 13 residues. Filled out from reference TRBV5-1 and TRBJ1-1, the complete variable domain reads KAGVTQTPRYLIKTRGQQVTLSCSPISGHRSVSWYQQTPGQGLQFLFEYFSETQRNKGNFPGRFSGRQFSNSRSEMNVSTLELGDSALYLCASSQEGYTEAFFGQGTRLTVV.

J is TRBJ2-3 and V is TRBV30; 13 bases agree with TRBD2. The CDR3 is made up of 16 amino acids. J gave up 4 bases and V 4 bases, and 8 bases lay outside the gene matches. Germline values: CDR1 GTSNPN, CDR2 SVGIG (reference sequence). CDR3 residues: CAWTPGLAGMADTQYF. In DNA, the CDR3 is TGTGCCTGGACTCCGGGACTAGCGGGGATGGCAGATACGCAGTATTTT.

CDR3 amino acids: CASSRDSRPYEQYF. The CDR3 bases are TGTGCCAGCAGCAGGGACAGCCGGCCCTACGAGCAGTACTTC. The chain uses TRBV9 and TRBJ2-7; TRBD1 aligns across 7 bases. This CDR3 has 14 residues. V lost 4 bases and J lost 2; bases outside the gene matches: 6. The germline CDR1 and CDR2 sequences are SGDLS and YYNGEE.

The chain couples TRBV19 to TRBJ1-1, with D uncertain. The CDR3 is made up of 15 amino acids. V was trimmed by 7 bases and J by 1 base, leaving 16 bases between them. Looked up from germline, CDR1 is LNHDA and CDR2 is SQIVND (reference sequence). The CDR3 loop reads CASTRDKVKNTEAFF. CDR3 DNA: TGTGCCAGTACCCGCGATAAGGTGAAGAACACTGAAGCTTTCTTT.

This clone was recorded only once. The chain uses TRBV7-3 and TRBJ2-3, with TRBD2 matching 10 bases. The V and J ends lost 4 bases and 8 bases, in that order; junction bases with no gene match: 6. This CDR3 contains 14 residues. The V gene's germline CDR1 is SGHTA and CDR2 FQGTGA. The DNA for the CDR3 is TGTGCCAGCAGCTCTACTAGCGGGAAGGGTACGCAGTATTTT. It translates to CASSSTSGKGTQYF.

The V and J genes are TRBV11-2 and TRBJ2-5; D is unclear. Germline V CDR1 and CDR2: SGHAT, FQNNGV. V was clipped by 4 bases and J by 0 bases, with 12 bases between them. CDR3 length: 15 residues. The CDR3 is CASSSTVRDQETQYF. DNA of the CDR3: TGTGCCAGCAGCTCCACGGTGCGAGACCAAGAGACCCAGTACTTC. The full variable domain, rest sourced from reference TRBV11-2 and TRBJ2-5, is EAGVAQSPRYKIIEKRQSVAFWCNPISGHATLYWYQQILGQGPKLLIQFQNNGVVDDSQLPKDRFSAERLKGVDSTLKIQPAKLEDSAVYLCASSSTVRDQETQYFGPGTRLLVL.

V and J are TRBV29-1 and TRBJ1-1; unclear D gene. The germline V gene encodes CDR1 SQVTM and CDR2 ANQGSEA. V lost 6 bases and J 0 bases, leaving 17 bases between the germline ends. This CDR3 comprises 15 residues. CDR3 DNA sequence: TGCAGCGTCTCTTGGGGTCGGAGTATGAACACTGAAGCTTTCTTT. Translation gives CSVSWGRSMNTEAFF.

In this sample, this clone turned up a few times. The chain is built from TRBV5-5 and TRBJ1-1; D remains ambiguous. This CDR3 region has 14 residues. The germline gives CDR1 SGHKS, CDR2 YYEKEE (reference sequence). Trimming removed 0 bases from V and 4 bases from J, with 10 bases in between. This CDR3 reads CASSLAVGSTEAFF. The DNA of the CDR3 is TGTGCCAGCAGCTTGGCGGTAGGGTCCACTGAAGCTTTCTTT.

This chain connects TRBV2 to TRBJ2-3; D call uncertain. Germline V lookup: CDR1 SNHLY, CDR2 FYNNEI. Trimming removed 7 bases from V and 6 bases from J, with 17 bases in between. This CDR3 contains 14 residues. The CDR3, as DNA: TGTGCCAGCAACCAAGGCGGAGCCGGGGATACGCAGTATTTT. This sequence encodes CASNQGGAGDTQYF. Combining the CDR3 with reference TRBV2 and TRBJ2-3 gives the whole variable domain EPEVTQTPSHQVTQMGQEVILRCVPISNHLYFYWYRQILGQKVEFLVSFYNNEISEKSEIFDDQFSVERPDGSNFTLKIRSTKLEDSAMYFCASNQGGAGDTQYFGPGTRLTVL.

This clone was counted only a few times. The J gene is TRBJ2-5, the V gene TRBV9; D gene ambiguous. CDR1 and CDR2 from the germline V gene are SGDLS and YYNGEE. This CDR3 comprises 15 residues. The V gene lost 0 bases and the J gene lost 2 bases, with 11 bases spanning the gap. CDR3 sequence: CASSVEGRIQETQYF. CDR3 DNA: TGTGCCAGCAGCGTAGAGGGCCGGATTCAAGAGACCCAGTACTTC.

The V gene is TRBV9, the J gene TRBJ2-6, with D perhaps matching TRBD1 or TRBD2 (5 bases each). Germline V gives CDR1 SGDLS, CDR2 YYNGEE. There are 15 residues in the CDR3. V shed 4 bases and J shed 0 bases, with 8 bases lying between them. The DNA for the CDR3 is TGTGCCAGCAGCTCAGGGAGCTCTGGGGCCAACGTCCTGACTTTC. This encodes CASSSGSSGANVLTF.

The V and J genes are TRBV19 and TRBJ1-1; D gene ambiguous. The germline V gene encodes CDR1 LNHDA and CDR2 SQIVND (reference sequence). Trimming left V 7 bases short and J 1 base short, with 10 bases between. The CDR3 length is 13 residues. This CDR3 is CASNPQPNTEAFF. The CDR3 DNA reads TGTGCCAGTAACCCACAACCGAACACTGAAGCTTTCTTT.

The rearrangement links TRBV9 to TRBJ2-1, with 8 bases matching TRBD1. The J segment lost 6 bases and the V segment lost 3 bases, leaving 8 bases of the junction unmatched. The germline V gene encodes CDR1 SGDLS and CDR2 YYNGEE. The CDR3 extends over 15 amino acids. The CDR3 coding sequence is TGTGCCAGCAGCGCCGACAGGGGTACATTCAATGAGCAGTTCTTC. It codes for CASSADRGTFNEQFF.

This chain joins TRBV7-9 and TRBJ2-2; TRBD1 matches 9 bases. The CDR3 covers 15 residues. Germline assignment: CDR1 SEHNR and CDR2 FQNEAQ (reference sequence). J gave up 7 bases and V 6 bases, and 9 bases lay outside the gene matches. CDR3 bases: TGTGCCAGCAGAGCTAAGGGACAGGGAAACGGGGAGCTGTTTTTT. It yields the protein CASRAKGQGNGELFF.

This rearrangement joins TRBV29-1 to TRBJ1-1; D gene ambiguous. Germline V gene lookup returns CDR1 SQVTM and CDR2 ANQGSEA. This CDR3 has 15 residues. V was cut by 2 bases and J by 2 bases, with 15 bases left in between. The CDR3 region has the DNA TGCAGCGTTGAACAGAAAGGGCATCAAAACACTGAAGCTTTCTTT. Encoded protein: CSVEQKGHQNTEAFF.

V usage is TRBV5-1 and J usage is TRBJ2-2; D possibly matches TRBD1 or TRBD2 (5 bases each). V lost 5 bases and J 5 bases, leaving 19 bases between the germline ends. From germline, CDR1 is SGHRS and CDR2 YFSETQ. This CDR3 is 16 amino acids long. The CDR3 DNA follows: TGCGCCAGCAGACAGATCAGGGACCGTCGGACCGGGGAGCTGTTTTTT. Translating gives CASRQIRDRRTGELFF. The full variable domain, with the rest looked up from reference TRBV5-1 and TRBJ2-2, is KAGVTQTPRYLIKTRGQQVTLSCSPISGHRSVSWYQQTPGQGLQFLFEYFSETQRNKGNFPGRFSGRQFSNSRSEMNVSTLELGDSALYLCASRQIRDRRTGELFFGEGSRLTVL.